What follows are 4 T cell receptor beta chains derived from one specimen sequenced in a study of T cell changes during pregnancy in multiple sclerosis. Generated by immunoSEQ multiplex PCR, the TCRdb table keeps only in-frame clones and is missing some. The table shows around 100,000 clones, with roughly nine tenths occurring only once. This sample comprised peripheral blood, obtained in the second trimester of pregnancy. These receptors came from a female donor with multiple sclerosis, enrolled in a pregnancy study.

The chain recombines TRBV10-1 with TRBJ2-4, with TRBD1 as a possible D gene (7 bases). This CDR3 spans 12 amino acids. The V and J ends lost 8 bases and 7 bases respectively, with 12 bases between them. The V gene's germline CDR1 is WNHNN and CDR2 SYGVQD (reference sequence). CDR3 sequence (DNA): TGCGCCAGCGGCAGGGGGAGGAACATTCAGTACTTC. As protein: CASGRGRNIQYF.

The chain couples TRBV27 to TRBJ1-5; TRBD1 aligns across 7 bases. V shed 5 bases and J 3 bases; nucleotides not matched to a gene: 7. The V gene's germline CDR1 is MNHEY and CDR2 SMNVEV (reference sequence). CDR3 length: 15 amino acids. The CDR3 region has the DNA TGTGCCAGCAGTCCATGGGACAGCTTCAATCAGCCCCAGCATTTT. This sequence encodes CASSPWDSFNQPQHF.

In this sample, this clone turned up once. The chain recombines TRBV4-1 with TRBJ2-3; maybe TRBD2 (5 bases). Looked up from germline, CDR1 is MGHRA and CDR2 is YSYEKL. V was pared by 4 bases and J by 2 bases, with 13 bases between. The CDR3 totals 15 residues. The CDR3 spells CASSRLLENTDTQYF. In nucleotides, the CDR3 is TGCGCCAGCAGCCGCTTACTAGAAAACACAGATACGCAGTATTTT.

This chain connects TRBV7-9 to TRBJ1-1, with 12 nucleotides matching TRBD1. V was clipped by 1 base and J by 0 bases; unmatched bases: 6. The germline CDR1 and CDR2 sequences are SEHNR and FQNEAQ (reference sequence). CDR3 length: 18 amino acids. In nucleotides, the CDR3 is TGTGCCAGCAGCTTAGTTGGGGGGACAGGGGGCATGAACACTGAAGCTTTCTTT. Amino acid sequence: CASSLVGGTGGMNTEAFF.